Below, 10 T cell receptor beta chains from the same sample are listed, as sequenced in a study of T cells after yellow fever vaccination. TCRdb reprocessed the 5' RACE reads via MiXCR and lists one record per CDR3 protein. This sample carries 150,000 or so distinct CDR3 sequences, 6.6% of them seen once, and the ten largest clones take over 0.55%. The sample was CD4+ T cells sorted from PBMCs, taken 10 days after the yellow fever booster vaccination. The receptors were sampled from a man younger than 45 who received the YFV17D yellow fever vaccine.

Of note for this clonotype: Just one base apart from a much larger clone, this may be a read error. V gene TRBV20-1 combines with J gene TRBJ2-1, with D maybe TRBD2 (7 bases). The CDR3 loop spans 17 amino acids. Germline V gene sequence: CDR1 DFQATT, CDR2 SNEGSKA (reference sequence). The CDR3 region has the DNA TGCTGTGCTAGAGCCCCGGGGGGCGCGGGGCCCCAGGATGAGCAGTTCTTC. Translating it yields CCARAPGGAGPQDEQFF.

The chain combines TRBV7-2 with TRBJ1-2; 10 bases align to TRBD1. Trimming cost V 5 bases and J 7 bases; bases outside gene matches: 10. Germline CDR1 SGHTA, CDR2 FQGNSA. CDR3 size: 15 residues. Written as DNA, the CDR3 is TGTGCCAGCAGCCCAGGGACAGGGGCCCGGGTTGGCTACACCTTC. Translation gives CASSPGTGARVGYTF.

This clonotype was detected many times. The gene calls are TRBV19 and TRBJ1-5, with D unresolved. Looked up from germline, CDR1 is LNHDA and CDR2 is SQIVND (reference sequence). V lost 6 bases and J lost 1, with 10 bases in between. The CDR3 consists of 14 residues. CDR3 coding DNA: TGTGCCAGTAGAAAAGGTGGAAGCAATCAGCCCCAGCATTTT. Translation gives CASRKGGSNQPQHF.

This clonotype came up many times. This rearrangement joins TRBV29-1 to TRBJ2-7, with 8 bases identical to TRBD1. The V segment lost 7 bases and the J segment 5 bases; nucleotides outside the gene matches: 10. This CDR3 has 13 amino acids. The V gene's germline CDR1 is SQVTM and CDR2 ANQGSEA. Here the CDR3 reads CSARDRSYDEQYF. The CDR3, as DNA: TGCAGCGCCCGGGACAGGTCTTACGACGAGCAGTACTTC.

This clonotype was counted ten times or more. The V and J genes are TRBV20-1 and TRBJ2-1, with no clear D. Germline lookup yields CDR1 DFQATT and CDR2 SNEGSKA (reference sequence). The CDR3 is made up of 12 amino acids. Trimming removed 3 bases from V and 4 bases from J, with 7 bases in between. CDR3 nucleotide sequence: TGCAGTGCTAGGAACAGTTACAATGAGCAGTTCTTC. This codes for CSARNSYNEQFF.

This clonotype came up many times. The rearrangement joins TRBV12-3 or TRBV12-4 to TRBJ2-7; possibly TRBD2 for D (5 bases). There are 16 residues in the CDR3. Trimming shortened V by 5 bases and J by 3 bases, and 20 bases separated the two germline ends. The CDR3 loop reads CASSPLGGLSYYEQYF. The CDR3 DNA follows: TGTGCCAGCAGTCCCCTGGGCGGGCTATCCTACTACGAGCAGTACTTC.

Concerning this clonotype: At one of its ends the junction is not consistent with the germline gene, which may arise from a read error. The chain is built from TRBV24-1 and TRBJ1-1, with a tentative D call TRBD1 (6 bases). Germline V gene sequence: CDR1 KGHDR, CDR2 SFDVKD. The CDR3 length is 16 residues. Here the CDR3 reads CVTSDLLRGMNTEAFF. The CDR3 DNA reads TGTGTCACCAGTGATTTGCTAAGGGGGATGAACACTGAAGCTTTCTTT.

This clonotype came up many times. The chain carries TRBV9 and TRBJ2-3; TRBD2 agrees at 13 bases. The trim removed 3 bases at V and 3 bases at J, leaving 7 bases unmatched. CDR1 and CDR2 (germline): SGDLS, YYNGEE. The CDR3 contains 17 residues. This chain's CDR3 is CASSGGLAGANTDTQYF. CDR3 bases: TGTGCCAGCAGCGGCGGACTAGCGGGAGCGAATACAGATACGCAGTATTTT.

This clonotype has a count of ten or more. The chain has TRBV7-2 and TRBJ2-5, with D hard to call. Trimming shortened V by 1 base and J by 3 bases, and 12 bases separated the two germline ends. Per germline, CDR1 SGHTA and CDR2 FQGNSA. This CDR3 has 15 residues. CDR3 loop: CASSLGGTVKETQYF. The DNA of the CDR3 is TGTGCCAGCAGCTTAGGGGGAACCGTTAAAGAGACCCAGTACTTC.

This clonotype has only a few counts. This sequence joins TRBV5-1 and TRBJ1-2; D might be TRBD1 (5 bases). Trimming removed 5 bases at V and 3 bases at J, with 17 bases between. This CDR3 is 15 amino acids long. CDR1 SGHRS and CDR2 YFSETQ come from the germline V gene. This chain's CDR3 is CASRPTGKKDYGYTF. The CDR3 DNA is TGCGCCAGCAGACCTACAGGCAAGAAGGACTATGGCTACACCTTC.